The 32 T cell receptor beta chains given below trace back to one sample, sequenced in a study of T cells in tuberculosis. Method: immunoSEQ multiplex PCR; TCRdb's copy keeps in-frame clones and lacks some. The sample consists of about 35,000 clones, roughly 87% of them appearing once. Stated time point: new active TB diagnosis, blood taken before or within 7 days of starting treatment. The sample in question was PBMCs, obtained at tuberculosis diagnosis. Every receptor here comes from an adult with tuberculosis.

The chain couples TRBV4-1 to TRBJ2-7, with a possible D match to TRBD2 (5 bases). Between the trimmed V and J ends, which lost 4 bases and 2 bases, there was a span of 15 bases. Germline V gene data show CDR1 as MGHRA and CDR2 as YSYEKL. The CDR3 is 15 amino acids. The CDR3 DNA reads TGCGCCAGCAGCCCCCCGAAGAGAGGGACCTACGAGCAGTACTTC. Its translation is CASSPPKRGTYEQYF.

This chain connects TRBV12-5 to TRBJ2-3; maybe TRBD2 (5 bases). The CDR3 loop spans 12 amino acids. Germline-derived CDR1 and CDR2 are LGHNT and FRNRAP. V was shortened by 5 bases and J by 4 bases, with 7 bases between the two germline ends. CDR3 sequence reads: CASGNGADTQYF. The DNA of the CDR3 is TGTGCTAGTGGTAACGGGGCAGATACGCAGTATTTT.

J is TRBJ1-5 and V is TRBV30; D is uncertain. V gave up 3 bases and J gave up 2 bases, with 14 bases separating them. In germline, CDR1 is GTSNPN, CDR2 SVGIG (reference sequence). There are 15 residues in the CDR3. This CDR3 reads CAWSTGIGGNQPQHF. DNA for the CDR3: TGTGCCTGGAGCACGGGGATTGGGGGCAATCAGCCCCAGCATTTT.

In DNA form, the CDR3 reads TGTGCCAGCAGCGTCGAACAGGGATCTGGAAACACCATATATTTT. Its translation is CASSVEQGSGNTIYF. The chain uses TRBV9 and TRBJ1-3; tentative D call: TRBD1 (6 bases). CDR1 is SGDLS, CDR2 YYNGEE, per germline. The CDR3 is 15 amino acids. The V end lost 2 bases, the J end lost 1 base, and 10 bases lay between the germline ends.

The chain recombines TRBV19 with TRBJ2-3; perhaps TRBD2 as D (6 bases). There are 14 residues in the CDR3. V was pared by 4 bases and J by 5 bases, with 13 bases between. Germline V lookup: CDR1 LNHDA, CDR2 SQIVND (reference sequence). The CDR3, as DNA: TGTGCCAGTAGTACAGCGGGTCCGGGAGATACGCAGTATTTT. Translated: CASSTAGPGDTQYF.

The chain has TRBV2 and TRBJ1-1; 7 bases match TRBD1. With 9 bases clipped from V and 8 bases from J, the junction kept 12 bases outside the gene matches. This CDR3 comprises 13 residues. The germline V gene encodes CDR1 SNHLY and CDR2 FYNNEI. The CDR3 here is CASCDREELEAFF. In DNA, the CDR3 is TGTGCCAGTTGCGACAGGGAGGAATTGGAAGCTTTCTTT.

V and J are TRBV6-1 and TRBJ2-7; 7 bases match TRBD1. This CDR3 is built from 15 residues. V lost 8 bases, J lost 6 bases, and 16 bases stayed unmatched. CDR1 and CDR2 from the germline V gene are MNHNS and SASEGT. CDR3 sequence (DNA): TGTGCCAGCTACAGGGGTGACAAACTGTTTTCCGAGCAGTACTTC. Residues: CASYRGDKLFSEQYF.

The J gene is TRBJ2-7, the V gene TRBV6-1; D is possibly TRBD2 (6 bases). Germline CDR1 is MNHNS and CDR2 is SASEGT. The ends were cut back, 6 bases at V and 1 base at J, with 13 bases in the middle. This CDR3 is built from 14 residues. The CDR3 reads CASSPRGLSYEQYF. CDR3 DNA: TGTGCCAGCAGCCCAAGAGGACTATCCTACGAGCAGTACTTC.

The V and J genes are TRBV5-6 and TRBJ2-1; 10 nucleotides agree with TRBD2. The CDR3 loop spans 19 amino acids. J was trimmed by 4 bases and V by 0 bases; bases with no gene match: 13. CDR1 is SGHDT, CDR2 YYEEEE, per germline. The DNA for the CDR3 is TGTGCCAGCAGCTTGGCAAGCGGGAGGGCCGGATGGTCATACAATGAGCAGTTCTTC. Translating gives CASSLASGRAGWSYNEQFF.

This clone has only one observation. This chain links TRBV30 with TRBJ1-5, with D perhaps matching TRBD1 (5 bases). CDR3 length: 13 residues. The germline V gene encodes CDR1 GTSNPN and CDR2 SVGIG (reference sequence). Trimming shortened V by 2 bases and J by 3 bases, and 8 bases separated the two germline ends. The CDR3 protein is CAWSRGDNQPQHF. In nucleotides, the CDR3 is TGTGCCTGGAGTAGGGGTGACAATCAGCCCCAGCATTTT.

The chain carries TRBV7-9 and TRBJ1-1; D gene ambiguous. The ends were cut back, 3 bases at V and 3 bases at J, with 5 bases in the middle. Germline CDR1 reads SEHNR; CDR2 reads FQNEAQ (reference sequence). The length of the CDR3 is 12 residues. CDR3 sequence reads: CASSFRDTEAFF. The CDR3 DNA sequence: TGTGCCAGCAGCTTCCGGGACACTGAAGCTTTCTTT.

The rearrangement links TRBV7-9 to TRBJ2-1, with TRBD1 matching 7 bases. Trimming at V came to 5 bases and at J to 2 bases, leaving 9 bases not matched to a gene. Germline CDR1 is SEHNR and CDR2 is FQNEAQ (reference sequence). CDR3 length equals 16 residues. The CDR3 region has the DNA TGTGCCAGCAGCGCCAGGGGGACAGACACCTACAATGAGCAGTTCTTC. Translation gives CASSARGTDTYNEQFF.

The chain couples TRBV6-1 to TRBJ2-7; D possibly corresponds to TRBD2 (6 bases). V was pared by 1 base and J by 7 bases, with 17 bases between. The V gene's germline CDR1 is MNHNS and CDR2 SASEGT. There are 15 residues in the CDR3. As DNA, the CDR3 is TGTGCCAGCAGTGAAGACGCTAGCGAGGTAAGGGAGCAGTACTTC. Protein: CASSEDASEVREQYF.

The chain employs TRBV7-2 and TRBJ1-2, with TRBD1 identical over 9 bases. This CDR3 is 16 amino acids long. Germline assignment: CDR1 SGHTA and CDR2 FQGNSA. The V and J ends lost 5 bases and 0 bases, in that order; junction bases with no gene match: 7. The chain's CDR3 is CASSRTGDSTNYGYTF. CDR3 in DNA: TGTGCCAGCAGCCGGACAGGGGACTCTACTAACTATGGCTACACCTTC. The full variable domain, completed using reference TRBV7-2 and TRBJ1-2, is GAGVSQSPSNKVTEKGKDVELRCDPISGHTALYWYRQSLGQGLEFLIYFQGNSAPDKSGLPSDRFSAERTGGSVSTLTIQRTQQEDSAVYLCASSRTGDSTNYGYTFGSGTRLTVV.

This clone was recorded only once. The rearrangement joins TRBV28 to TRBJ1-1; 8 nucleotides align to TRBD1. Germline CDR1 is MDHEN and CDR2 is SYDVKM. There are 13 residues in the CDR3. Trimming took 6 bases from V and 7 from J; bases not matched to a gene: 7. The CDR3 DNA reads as TGTGCCAGCAGCCTAGGACAGGGCCTTGAAGCTTTCTTT. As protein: CASSLGQGLEAFF.

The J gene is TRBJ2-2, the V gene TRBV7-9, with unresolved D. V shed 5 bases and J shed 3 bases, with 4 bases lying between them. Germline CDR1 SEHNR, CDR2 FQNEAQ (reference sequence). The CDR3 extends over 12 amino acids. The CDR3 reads CASSRDTGELFF. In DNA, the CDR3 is TGTGCCAGCAGCCGGGACACCGGGGAGCTGTTTTTT.

The DNA of the CDR3 is TGTGCCAGCAGCGTCCGGGACAGAACCTACGAGCAGTACTTC. This gives the protein CASSVRDRTYEQYF. V is TRBV5-6 and J is TRBJ2-7, with 7 bases aligning to TRBD1. Germline CDR1 reads SGHDT; CDR2 reads YYEEEE. The CDR3 is 14 amino acids. After removal of 4 bases from V and 2 bases from J, the junction contained 6 bases not matched to a gene.

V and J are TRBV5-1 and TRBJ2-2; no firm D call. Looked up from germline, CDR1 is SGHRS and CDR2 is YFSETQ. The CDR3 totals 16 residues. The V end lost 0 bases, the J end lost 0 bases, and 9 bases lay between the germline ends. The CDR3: CASSLGATANTGELFF. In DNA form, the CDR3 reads TGCGCCAGCAGCTTGGGGGCCACCGCGAACACCGGGGAGCTGTTTTTT.

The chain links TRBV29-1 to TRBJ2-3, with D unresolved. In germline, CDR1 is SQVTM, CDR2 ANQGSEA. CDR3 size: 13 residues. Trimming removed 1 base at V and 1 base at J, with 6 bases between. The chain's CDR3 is CSVEGPGTDTQYF. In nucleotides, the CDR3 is TGCAGCGTTGAAGGGCCTGGCACAGATACGCAGTATTTT.

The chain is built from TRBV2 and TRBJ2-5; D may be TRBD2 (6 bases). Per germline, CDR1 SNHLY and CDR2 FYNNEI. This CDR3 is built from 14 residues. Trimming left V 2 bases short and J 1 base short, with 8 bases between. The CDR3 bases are TGTGCCAGCAGTGAATGGGGGGTCCAAGAGACCCAGTACTTC. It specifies CASSEWGVQETQYF.

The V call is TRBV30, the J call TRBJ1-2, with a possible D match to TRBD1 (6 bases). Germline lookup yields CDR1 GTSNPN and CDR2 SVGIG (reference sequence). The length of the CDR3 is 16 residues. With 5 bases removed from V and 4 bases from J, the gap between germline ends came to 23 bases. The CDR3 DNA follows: TGTGCCTGGGTCCGGGACAACCCCATCCCCCTCTATGGCTACACCTTC. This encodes CAWVRDNPIPLYGYTF.

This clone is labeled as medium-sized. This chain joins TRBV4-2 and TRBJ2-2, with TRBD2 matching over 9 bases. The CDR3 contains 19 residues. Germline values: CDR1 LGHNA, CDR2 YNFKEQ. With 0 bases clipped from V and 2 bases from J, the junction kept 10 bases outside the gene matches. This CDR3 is CASSQDSSSGNLNTGELFF. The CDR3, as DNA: TGTGCCAGCAGCCAAGATAGTTCTAGCGGGAACCTAAACACCGGGGAGCTGTTTTTT.

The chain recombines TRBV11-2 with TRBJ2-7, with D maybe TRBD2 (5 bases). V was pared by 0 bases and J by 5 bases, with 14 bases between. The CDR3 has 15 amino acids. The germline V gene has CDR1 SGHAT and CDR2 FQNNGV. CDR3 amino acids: CASSLETFKADEQYF. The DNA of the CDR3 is TGTGCCAGCAGCTTAGAGACATTTAAAGCGGACGAGCAGTACTTC.

The CDR3 bases are TGTGCCTGGAGTAGGGGGACAGGGGTCACCGGGGAGCTGTTTTTT. It yields the protein CAWSRGTGVTGELFF. V and J are TRBV30 and TRBJ2-2; 10 nucleotides line up with TRBD1. The J segment lost 4 bases and the V segment lost 2 bases, leaving 4 bases of the junction unmatched. Germline assignment: CDR1 GTSNPN and CDR2 SVGIG (reference sequence). This CDR3 has 15 residues. Full variable domain (outside the CDR3, taken from reference TRBV30 and TRBJ2-2): SQTIHQWPATLVQPVGSPLSLECTVEGTSNPNLYWYRQAAGRGLQLLFYSVGIGQISSEVPQNLSASRPQDRQFILSSKKLLLSDSGFYLCAWSRGTGVTGELFFGEGSRLTVL.

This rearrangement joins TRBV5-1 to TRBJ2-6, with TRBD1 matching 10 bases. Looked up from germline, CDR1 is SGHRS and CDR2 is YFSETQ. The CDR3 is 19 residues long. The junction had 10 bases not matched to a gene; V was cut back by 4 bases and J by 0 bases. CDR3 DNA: TGCGCCAGCAGCCCTGGCGGGGGACAGGGGCCCTCTGGGGCCAACGTCCTGACTTTC. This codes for CASSPGGGQGPSGANVLTF.

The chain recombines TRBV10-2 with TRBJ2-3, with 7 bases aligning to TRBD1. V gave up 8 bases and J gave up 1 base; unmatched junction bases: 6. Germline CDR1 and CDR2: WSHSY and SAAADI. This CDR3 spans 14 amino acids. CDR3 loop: CASSDRAGTDTQYF. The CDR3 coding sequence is TGCGCCAGCTCCGACAGGGCAGGCACAGATACGCAGTATTTT.

The CDR3 here is CASSTPGQDKYGYTF. The CDR3 nucleotides are TGTGCCAGCAGTACCCCGGGACAGGATAAATATGGCTACACCTTC. The V and J genes are TRBV28 and TRBJ1-2, with 8 nucleotides matching TRBD1. The trim removed 5 bases at V and 5 bases at J, leaving 10 bases unmatched. Per germline, CDR1 MDHEN and CDR2 SYDVKM. The CDR3 is 15 amino acids.

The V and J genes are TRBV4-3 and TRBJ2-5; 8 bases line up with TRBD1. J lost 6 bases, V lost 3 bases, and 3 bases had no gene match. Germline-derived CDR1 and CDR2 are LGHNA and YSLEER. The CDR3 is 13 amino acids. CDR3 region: CASSQDRAKTQYF. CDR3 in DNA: TGCGCCAGCAGCCAGGACAGGGCAAAGACCCAGTACTTC.

The CDR3 region is CATSNPGTYTGELFF. Here the CDR3 DNA reads TGTGCCACCTCAAACCCCGGGACTTACACCGGGGAGCTGTTTTTT. The V gene is TRBV25-1, the J gene TRBJ2-2; perhaps TRBD2 as D (6 bases). Germline assignment: CDR1 MGHDK and CDR2 SYGVNS. V lost 10 bases to trimming and J lost 3 bases, with 18 bases between them. The CDR3 covers 15 residues.

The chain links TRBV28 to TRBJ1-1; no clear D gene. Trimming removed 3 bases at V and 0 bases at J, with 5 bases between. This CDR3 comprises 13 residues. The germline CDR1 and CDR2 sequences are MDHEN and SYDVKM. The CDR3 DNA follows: TGTGCCAGCAGTTTTACAGTGAACACTGAAGCTTTCTTT. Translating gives CASSFTVNTEAFF.

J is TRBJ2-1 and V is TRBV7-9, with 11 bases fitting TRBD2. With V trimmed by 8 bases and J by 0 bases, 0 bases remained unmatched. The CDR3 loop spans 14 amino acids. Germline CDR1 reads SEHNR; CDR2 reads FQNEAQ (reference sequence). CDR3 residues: CASLAGGSYNEQFF. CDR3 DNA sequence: TGTGCCAGCCTAGCGGGGGGCTCCTACAATGAGCAGTTCTTC. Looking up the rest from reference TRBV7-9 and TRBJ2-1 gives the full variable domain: DTGVSQNPRHKITKRGQNVTFRCDPISEHNRLYWYRQTLGQGPEFLTYFQNEAQLEKSRLLSDRFSAERPKGSFSTLEIQRTEQGDSAMYLCASLAGGSYNEQFFGPGTRLTVL.

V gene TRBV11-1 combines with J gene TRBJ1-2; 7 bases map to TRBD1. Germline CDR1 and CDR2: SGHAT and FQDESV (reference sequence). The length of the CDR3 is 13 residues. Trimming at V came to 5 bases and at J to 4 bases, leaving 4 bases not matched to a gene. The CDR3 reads CASSADRFYGYTF. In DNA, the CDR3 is TGTGCCAGCAGCGCGGACAGGTTCTATGGCTACACCTTC.